This TCR beta chain was recovered during a study of CD8 T cells in Susac syndrome. From blood CD8+ and CD4+ T cells, TCR beta sequences were generated. Through negative isolation, CD4+ and CD8+ T cells were obtained, while TEMRA cells were enriched using FACS. The count of this clonotype is one. The RNA, roughly 0.45 to 1 ug, was put through reverse transcription using random hexamers. With immunoSEQ multiplex PCR, TCR beta CDR3 was amplified across 54 Vbeta and 13 Jbeta. TCRdb reanalysed the immunoSEQ multiplex PCR reads using MiXCR and keeps one entry per CDR3 protein. The sample contains around 200,000 distinct CDR3 sequences, roughly nine tenths of which appear only once. Trimming pared 5 bases from V and 12 bases from J, leaving 13 bases between. CDR1 and CDR2 (germline): SQVTM, ANQGSEA. The CDR3 loop spans 11 amino acids.

The TCR sequence derives from a human donor with multiple sclerosis. V and J are TRBV29-1 and TRBJ1-4; D is unresolved. Material for sequencing was CD8+ T cells from PBMCs. The CDR3 here is CSVIDDGELFF. The CDR3 DNA follows: TGCAGCGTTATAGACGACGGGGAACTGTTTTTT.